Each of the 14 T cell receptor beta chains below was sequenced from the same sample in a study of T-cell reconstitution after alpha-beta-depleted transplantation in children. It was with unique molecular identifiers that the TCRbeta library was prepared. TCRdb reprocessed the PCR reads with MiXCR, giving one entry per CDR3 protein. Among roughly 570,000 distinct CDR3 sequences listed, 25% to 30% were seen once. The sequenced sample was PBMCs, obtained before TCRalphabeta/CD19-depleted stem cell transplant. The receptor set was obtained from a boy under two years old with Wiskott-Aldrich syndrome, due to receive a stem cell transplant.

This clonotype was counted only a few times. V usage is TRBV20-1 and J usage is TRBJ2-5; D gene unclear. The germline V and J ends were trimmed by 7 bases and 2 bases, with 11 bases remaining between them. Germline V lookup: CDR1 DFQATT, CDR2 SNEGSKA (reference sequence). The CDR3 spans 12 residues. The CDR3 DNA sequence: TGCAGTGGAGACGGTGATCAAGAGACCCAGTACTTC. This gives the protein CSGDGDQETQYF.

The chain joins TRBV5-1 to TRBJ2-1, with TRBD1 matching over 10 bases. The V gene end was trimmed by 4 bases and the J gene end by 8 bases; junction bases not matched to a gene: 9. Germline lookup yields CDR1 SGHRS and CDR2 YFSETQ. The length of the CDR3 is 15 residues. The CDR3 DNA follows: TGCGCCAGCAGCCTCTTTCGGACAGGGGGAGATGAGCAGTTCTTC. It codes for CASSLFRTGGDEQFF.

This clonotype has ten or more counts. V gene TRBV7-3 combines with J gene TRBJ2-5; 9 positions agree with TRBD1. V dropped 4 bases and J dropped 4; count of bases not matched to a gene: 4. Germline CDR1 SGHTA, CDR2 FQGTGA. The CDR3 covers 14 residues. CDR3 sequence reads: CASSSGQGGETQYF. The CDR3 DNA is TGTGCCAGCAGCTCGGGACAGGGTGGAGAGACCCAGTACTTC.

This clonotype has just a few counts. This chain connects TRBV7-2 to TRBJ2-6, with TRBD2 matching over 10 bases. This CDR3 has 17 amino acids. The V gene's germline CDR1 is SGHTA and CDR2 FQGNSA. Germline trimming cut 5 bases from V and 0 bases from J; bases unmatched to any gene: 4. The CDR3 here is CASSSSGGYSGANVLTF. CDR3 sequence (DNA): TGTGCCAGCAGCAGTAGCGGGGGGTACTCTGGGGCCAACGTCCTGACTTTC. The variable domain in full, with the rest retrieved from reference TRBV7-2 and TRBJ2-6, is GAGVSQSPSNKVTEKGKDVELRCDPISGHTALYWYRQSLGQGLEFLIYFQGNSAPDKSGLPSDRFSAERTGGSVSTLTIQRTQQEDSAVYLCASSSSGGYSGANVLTFGAGSRLTVL.

This chain links TRBV20-1 with TRBJ2-5; 7 bases line up with TRBD1. V lost 0 bases, J lost 2 bases, and 6 bases stayed unmatched. From germline, CDR1 is DFQATT and CDR2 SNEGSKA (reference sequence). The CDR3 is made up of 15 amino acids. CDR3 region: CSARDPGDRQETQYF. In DNA, the CDR3 is TGCAGTGCTAGAGACCCCGGGGACAGACAAGAGACCCAGTACTTC.

The chain couples TRBV5-1 to TRBJ2-2, with D perhaps TRBD1 (5 bases). V dropped 4 bases and J dropped 6 bases, with 19 bases sitting between them. The CDR3 sequence is 16 residues long. Germline values: CDR1 SGHRS, CDR2 YFSETQ. The CDR3 region is CASSVVAGLQAGELFF. The CDR3 DNA follows: TGCGCCAGCAGCGTAGTCGCCGGGTTACAGGCCGGGGAGCTGTTTTTT.

A few counts support this clonotype. The V gene is TRBV10-3, the J gene TRBJ1-4, with D uncertain. Germline CDR1 reads ENHRY; CDR2 reads SYGVKD. CDR3 length equals 16 residues. With 4 bases removed from V and 3 bases from J, the gap between germline ends came to 15 bases. DNA of the CDR3: TGTGCCATCAGTGCGGGCCCCCTCCGTCCTAATGAAAAACTGTTTTTT. Translation: CAISAGPLRPNEKLFF.

This clonotype was counted between two and nine times. The chain is built from TRBV28 and TRBJ2-3, with no clear D. Looked up from germline, CDR1 is MDHEN and CDR2 is SYDVKM. V lost 4 bases and J lost 2, with 13 bases in between. The CDR3 is made up of 15 amino acids. CDR3 sequence (DNA): TGTGCCAGCAGTTGGGTGAACGGAGTCACAGATACGCAGTATTTT. Encoded protein: CASSWVNGVTDTQYF.

This clonotype occurred a few times. The genes are TRBV29-1 and TRBJ2-2; D gene ambiguous. Per the germline V gene, CDR1 is SQVTM and CDR2 is ANQGSEA. V lost 6 bases and J 6 bases, leaving 17 bases between the germline ends. The CDR3 has 14 amino acids. The CDR3 region is CSVELDITPGELFF. For the CDR3, the DNA is TGCAGCGTGGAACTGGATATCACCCCCGGGGAGCTGTTTTTT.

The table lists this clonotype with a few counts. This chain joins TRBV7-9 and TRBJ1-4, with 7 bases that match TRBD1. The CDR3 has 15 amino acids. Germline V gene data show CDR1 as SEHNR and CDR2 as FQNEAQ (reference sequence). Unmatched junction bases numbered 3, after V lost 1 base and J lost 4 bases. The CDR3: CASSLVGTVNEKLFF. CDR3 sequence (DNA): TGTGCCAGCAGCTTAGTCGGGACAGTTAATGAAAAACTGTTTTTT.

CDR3 nucleotide sequence: TGTGCCAGCAGTCAGAATAATGAGCAGTTCTTC. It encodes CASSQNNEQFF. The chain recombines TRBV6-5 with TRBJ2-1; D call uncertain. The CDR3 contains 11 residues. Germline loops: CDR1 MNHEY, CDR2 SVGAGI. Trimming removed 5 bases at V and 7 bases at J, with 6 bases between.

On this clonotype: A read error may explain this, as a much larger clone is one base away. The chain uses TRBV29-1 and TRBJ2-1; D ambiguous. This CDR3 spans 14 amino acids. Germline-derived CDR1 and CDR2 are SQVTM and ANQGSEA. The V end was cut by 7 bases, the J end by 1 base, with 14 bases between. CDR3 sequence reads: CSALGLRSYNEQFF. The CDR3 DNA follows: TGCAGCGCCCTAGGGTTACGTTCCTACAATGAGCAGTTCTTC.

V usage is TRBV5-1 and J usage is TRBJ2-1, with D possibly matching TRBD1 (6 bases). Germline assignment: CDR1 SGHRS and CDR2 YFSETQ. The CDR3 contains 12 residues. Trimming pared 3 bases from V and 10 bases from J, leaving 11 bases between. This CDR3 is CASSSPRGEQFF. The CDR3 DNA reads as TGCGCCAGCAGCTCACCCAGGGGAGAGCAGTTCTTC.

This clonotype has more than one count but fewer than ten. The gene calls are TRBV6-1 and TRBJ2-3, with D unresolved. From germline, CDR1 is MNHNS and CDR2 SASEGT. Trimming removed 9 bases from V and 6 bases from J, with 16 bases in between. This CDR3 comprises 13 residues. The CDR3 nucleotides read TGTGCCAGTATTCCAGACCGGCCGGATACGCAGTATTTT. Amino acids: CASIPDRPDTQYF.